The 5 T cell receptor beta chains below come from one sample, sequenced in a study of T cell repertoires in cytomegalovirus infection. TCRdb analysed the reads with MiXCR anew, one entry per CDR3 protein. The sample includes 210,000 or so distinct CDR3 sequences, around 6.4% of them seen just once. Material for sequencing was PBMCs. The receptors derive from a human donor in good health (CMV status not recorded). Some clones in this sample may be carry-over from other donors' samples.

This chain uses TRBV29-1 with TRBJ2-7; D uncertain. The germline gives CDR1 SQVTM, CDR2 ANQGSEA. The CDR3 is 11 amino acids. With 6 bases removed from V and 6 bases from J, the gap between germline ends came to 12 bases. CDR3 coding DNA: TGCAGCGTAGAAATTAGCCTCGAGCAGTACTTC. Translating gives CSVEISLEQYF.

This clonotype was seen many times. The CDR3 region has the DNA TGTGCCAGTAGTATGGGGAACAGGGCCCGGACTGAAGCTTTCTTT. It codes for CASSMGNRARTEAFF. The genes are TRBV19 and TRBJ1-1; D may be TRBD1 (6 bases). Per germline, CDR1 LNHDA and CDR2 SQIVND (reference sequence). The CDR3 sequence is 15 residues long. The germline V and J ends were trimmed by 3 bases and 5 bases, with 16 bases remaining between them.

This clonotype showed up many times. The V call is TRBV28, the J call TRBJ1-5; D is perhaps TRBD1 (6 bases). V was cut by 7 bases and J by 8 bases, with 15 bases left in between. There are 13 residues in the CDR3. Germline-derived CDR1 and CDR2 are MDHEN and SYDVKM. CDR3: CASTRGHREPQHF. In DNA, the CDR3 is TGTGCCAGCACCAGGGGCCACCGGGAGCCCCAGCATTTT.

About this clonotype itself: A much larger clone is a single base away; this may be a read error. The chain employs TRBV25-1 and TRBJ1-1; 9 positions agree with TRBD1. V was clipped by 2 bases and J by 0 bases; unmatched bases: 7. The germline gives CDR1 MGHDK, CDR2 SYGVNS. The CDR3 spans 17 residues. This CDR3 is CASSEVIGTGLNTEAFF. CDR3 DNA: TGTGCCAGCAGTGAAGTCATAGGGACAGGGCTGAACACTGAAGCTTTCTTT.

V usage is TRBV20-1 and J usage is TRBJ1-2, with 9 bases identical to TRBD1. In germline, CDR1 is DFQATT, CDR2 SNEGSKA (reference sequence). Losses at the gene ends were 3 bases for V and 6 bases for J; bases not matched to a gene: 11. The CDR3 loop spans 15 amino acids. CDR3 sequence reads: CSARSGQGFDNGYTF. In DNA, the CDR3 is TGCAGTGCTAGGAGTGGACAGGGGTTCGATAATGGCTACACCTTC.